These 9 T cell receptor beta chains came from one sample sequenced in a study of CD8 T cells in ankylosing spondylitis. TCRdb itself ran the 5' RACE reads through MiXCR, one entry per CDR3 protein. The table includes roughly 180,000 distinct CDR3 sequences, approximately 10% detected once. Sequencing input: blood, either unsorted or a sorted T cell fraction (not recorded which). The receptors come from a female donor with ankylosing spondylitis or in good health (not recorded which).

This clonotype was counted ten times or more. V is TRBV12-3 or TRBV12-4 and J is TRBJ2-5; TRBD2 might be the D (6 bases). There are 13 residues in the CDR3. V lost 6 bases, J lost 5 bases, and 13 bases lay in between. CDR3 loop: CASSSRRDETQYF. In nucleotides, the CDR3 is TGTGCCAGCAGCTCTAGGAGGGACGAGACCCAGTACTTC.

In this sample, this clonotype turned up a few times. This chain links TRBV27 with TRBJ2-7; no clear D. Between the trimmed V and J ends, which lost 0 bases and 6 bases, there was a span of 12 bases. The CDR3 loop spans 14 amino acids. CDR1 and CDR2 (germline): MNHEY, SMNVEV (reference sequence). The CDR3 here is CASSLSFGRPEQYF. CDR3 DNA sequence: TGTGCCAGCAGTTTATCTTTTGGTCGCCCCGAGCAGTACTTC.

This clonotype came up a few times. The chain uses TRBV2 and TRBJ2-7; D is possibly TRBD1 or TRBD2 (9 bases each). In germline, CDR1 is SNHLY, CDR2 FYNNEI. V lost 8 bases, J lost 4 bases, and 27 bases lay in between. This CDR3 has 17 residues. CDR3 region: CASGGQGRTSVRYEQYF. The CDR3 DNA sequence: TGTGCCAGCGGAGGACAGGGGAGGACTAGCGTACGGTACGAGCAGTACTTC.

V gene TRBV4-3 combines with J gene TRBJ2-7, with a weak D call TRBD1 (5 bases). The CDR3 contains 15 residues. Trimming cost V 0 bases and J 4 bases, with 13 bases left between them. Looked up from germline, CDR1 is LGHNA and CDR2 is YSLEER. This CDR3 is CASSQDYGREYEQYF. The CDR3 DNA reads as TGCGCCAGCAGCCAAGATTACGGCAGGGAATACGAGCAGTACTTC.

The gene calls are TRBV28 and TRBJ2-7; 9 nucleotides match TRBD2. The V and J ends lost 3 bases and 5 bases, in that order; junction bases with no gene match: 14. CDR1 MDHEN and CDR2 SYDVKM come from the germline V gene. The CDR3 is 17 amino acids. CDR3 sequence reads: CASSFSIRLADGNEQYF. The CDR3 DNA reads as TGTGCCAGCAGTTTTTCTATCCGACTAGCGGACGGGAACGAGCAGTACTTC.

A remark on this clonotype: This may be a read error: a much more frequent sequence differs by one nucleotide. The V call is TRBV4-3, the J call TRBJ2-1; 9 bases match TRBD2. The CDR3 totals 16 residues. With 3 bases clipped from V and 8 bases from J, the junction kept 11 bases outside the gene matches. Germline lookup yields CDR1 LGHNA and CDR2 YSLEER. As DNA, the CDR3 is TGCGCCAGCAGCCAGTGGACTAGCGAGATCATGCATGAGCAGTTCTTC. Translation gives CASSQWTSEIMHEQFF.

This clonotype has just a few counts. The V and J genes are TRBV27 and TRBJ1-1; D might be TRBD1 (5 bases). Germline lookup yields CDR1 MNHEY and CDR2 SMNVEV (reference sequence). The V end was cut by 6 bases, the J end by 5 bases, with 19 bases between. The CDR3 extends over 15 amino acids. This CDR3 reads CASSLSRVAGTEAFF. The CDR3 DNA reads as TGTGCCAGCAGCCTTTCCAGGGTTGCGGGGACTGAAGCTTTCTTT.

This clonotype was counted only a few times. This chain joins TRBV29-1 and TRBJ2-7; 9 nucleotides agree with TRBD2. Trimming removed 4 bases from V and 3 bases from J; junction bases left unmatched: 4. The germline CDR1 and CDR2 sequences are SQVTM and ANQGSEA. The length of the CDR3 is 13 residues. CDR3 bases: TGCAGCGTTGTAGCGGGAGATCTCTACGAGCAGTACTTC. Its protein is CSVVAGDLYEQYF.

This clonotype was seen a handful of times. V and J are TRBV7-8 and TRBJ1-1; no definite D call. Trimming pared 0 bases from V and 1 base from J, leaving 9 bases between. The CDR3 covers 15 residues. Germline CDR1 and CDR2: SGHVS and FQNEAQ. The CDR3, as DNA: TGTGCCAGCAGCTTAGCCCAGAGGAGGAACACTGAAGCTTTCTTT. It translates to CASSLAQRRNTEAFF.